Following are 8 T cell receptor beta chains from one sample sequenced in a study of long-term antiretroviral therapy in people with HIV. Runs used v3.0 of the immunoSEQ assay and were done at survey level. Measured with immunoSEQ multiplex PCR; TCRdb has only the in-frame clones, and not every one. The table has around 37,000 clones, approximately 85% seen once; the top ten hold almost 4.5%. This sample comprised unsorted PBMCs, obtained roughly 3.3 years after starting antiretroviral therapy. These receptors all stem from a man aged 18 to 30 with HIV.

The genes are TRBV7-2 and TRBJ2-1, with D hard to call. This CDR3 spans 13 amino acids. Trimming took off 0 bases at V and 8 bases at J, with 8 bases between the two ends. Germline-derived CDR1 and CDR2 are SGHTA and FQGNSA. CDR3 in DNA: TGTGCCAGCAGCTTAGCGGTCTATTATGAGCAGTTCTTC. Its translation is CASSLAVYYEQFF.

The rearrangement links TRBV9 to TRBJ1-3, with 7 positions matching TRBD1. The germline V gene has CDR1 SGDLS and CDR2 YYNGEE. The trim removed 0 bases at V and 1 base at J, leaving 4 bases unmatched. The CDR3 extends over 16 amino acids. CDR3 DNA sequence: TGTGCCAGCAGCGTAGAAGGGGGCGCGTCTGGAAACACCATATATTTT. It is translated as CASSVEGGASGNTIYF.

The V call is TRBV11-2, the J call TRBJ2-2; 9 positions match TRBD1. CDR3 length: 18 residues. Germline V gene lookup returns CDR1 SGHAT and CDR2 FQNNGV. Losses at the gene ends were 3 bases for V and 8 bases for J; bases not matched to a gene: 16. This CDR3 reads CASSFIPHTGGAAGELFF. The CDR3, as DNA: TGTGCCAGCAGCTTCATCCCCCACACAGGGGGCGCAGCGGGGGAGCTGTTTTTT. Combining the CDR3 with reference TRBV11-2 and TRBJ2-2 gives the whole variable domain EAGVAQSPRYKIIEKRQSVAFWCNPISGHATLYWYQQILGQGPKLLIQFQNNGVVDDSQLPKDRFSAERLKGVDSTLKIQPAKLEDSAVYLCASSFIPHTGGAAGELFFGEGSRLTVL.

V gene TRBV12-5 combines with J gene TRBJ2-2; no reliable D call. Trimming cost V 7 bases and J 6 bases, with 6 bases left between them. The CDR3 sequence is 11 residues long. Germline loops: CDR1 LGHNT, CDR2 FRNRAP. The CDR3 DNA reads TGTGCTAGTGCCCCTTCCGGGGAGCTGTTTTTT. It encodes CASAPSGELFF.

The gene calls are TRBV6-5 and TRBJ2-5, with no clear D. CDR3 size: 13 residues. Trimming took 7 bases from V and 5 from J, leaving 14 bases between them. Looked up from germline, CDR1 is MNHEY and CDR2 is SVGAGI. The CDR3: CASIHQEMETQYF. The CDR3 nucleotides are TGTGCCAGCATCCATCAGGAAATGGAGACCCAGTACTTC.

V gene TRBV5-1 combines with J gene TRBJ1-5; TRBD1 agrees at 10 bases. Germline V CDR1 and CDR2: SGHRS, YFSETQ. The CDR3 contains 14 residues. The V and J ends lost 4 bases and 4 bases, in that order; junction bases with no gene match: 2. As DNA, the CDR3 is TGCGCCAGCAGCACGGGACAGGGGAATCAGCCCCAGCATTTT. It translates to CASSTGQGNQPQHF.

The chain couples TRBV19 to TRBJ2-7; no reliable D call. The germline V gene has CDR1 LNHDA and CDR2 SQIVND (reference sequence). This CDR3 has 14 amino acids. Between the trimmed V and J ends, which lost 5 bases and 3 bases, there was a span of 14 bases. CDR3 DNA: TGTGCCAGTAGTTGGGCTGACACCAACTACGAGCAGTACTTC. It encodes CASSWADTNYEQYF.

This clone was found once. V is TRBV6-5 and J is TRBJ1-5; the D gene is possibly TRBD1 (6 bases). CDR1 and CDR2 (germline): MNHEY, SVGAGI. Trimming took 4 bases from V and 3 from J, leaving 10 bases between them. The CDR3 has 14 residues. The CDR3 region is CASSSTGSNQPQHF. CDR3 nucleotides: TGTGCCAGCAGTTCCACAGGGTCCAATCAGCCCCAGCATTTT.